This T cell receptor beta chain was obtained from a study of shared clonotypes between healthy human individuals. Across the whole study: The study used three CD4 naive, three CD4 memory, two CD8 naive and one CD8 memory plate per donor.

This CDR3 is 13 amino acids long. V gave up 3 bases and J gave up 4 bases, with 9 bases separating them. The germline V gene encodes CDR1 MDHEN and CDR2 SYDVKM. TCRdb's table, derived via immunoSEQ multiplex PCR, lists solely in-frame clones and lacks some. The profile shows fewer than 1.4 million clones, 75% to 85% of them singletons. Recent acute infections and vaccinations were absent in the healthy HIV-negative adult donors. Sequences were obtained from memory CD4+ T cells from PBMCs. Stated subset: CD45RA-negative fraction. The J gene is TRBJ1-2, the V gene TRBV28; tentative D call: TRBD1 (6 bases). The receptor was isolated from a man aged 18 to 29 in good health. Some clones in this sample may be carry-over from other donors' samples. As DNA, the CDR3 is TGTGCCAGCAGTTTTCAGGGGTTCTATGGCTACACCTTC. Translating it yields CASSFQGFYGYTF.